Listed here is a single T cell receptor beta chain. The CDR3 runs 17 residues. The germline CDR1 and CDR2 sequences are LNHDA and SQIVND (reference sequence). V shed 4 bases, J shed 3 bases, and the junction held 10 bases outside the gene matches. Clones were sequenced by immunoSEQ multiplex PCR, and TCRdb holds only the in-frame ones, with some missing. In the table there are about 280,000 clones, roughly 85% of which are singletons. These data come from a study of blood T cell repertoires in COVID-19. This chain uses TRBV19 with TRBJ2-1, with 9 bases that match TRBD2. This TCR came from a man between 35 and 55 years old who had been exposed to COVID-19. The sample consisted of PBMCs or T cells enriched from blood (not recorded which). The CDR3 region has the DNA TGTGCCAGTAGTACCAGGACTAGCGCTAGACTCTACAATGAGCAGTTCTTC. Translated: CASSTRTSARLYNEQFF.